This TCR beta chain was identified in a study of Graves' ophthalmopathy and Graves' hyperthyroidism. Between the trimmed V and J ends, which lost 3 bases and 1 base, there was a span of 9 bases. CDR1 is GTSNPN, CDR2 SVGIG, per germline (reference sequence). The CDR3 has 13 amino acids. This clonotype was counted many times. RNA transcripts served as template for amplifying TCR beta CDR3 sequences. HTBI primers were employed in first-round RT-PCR, then a second-round multiplex PCR followed. TCRdb used MiXCR to reprocess the multiplex PCR reads, holding one entry per CDR3 protein. The table lists 350,000 to 450,000 distinct CDR3 sequences, around 20% of them singletons, with 2.5% to 3% in the top ten. Orbital computed tomography and thyroid ultrasound, along with TRAb, serum thyroxine and clinical symptoms, underpinned diagnosis.

This sequence originates from a woman aged 18-30 years with stable Graves' hyperthyroidism. V and J are TRBV30 and TRBJ1-1; weak D call: TRBD1 (6 bases). The sample was peripheral blood. This chain's CDR3 is CAWRGGKNTEAFF. CDR3 bases: TGTGCCTGGAGAGGGGGGAAGAACACTGAAGCTTTCTTT.